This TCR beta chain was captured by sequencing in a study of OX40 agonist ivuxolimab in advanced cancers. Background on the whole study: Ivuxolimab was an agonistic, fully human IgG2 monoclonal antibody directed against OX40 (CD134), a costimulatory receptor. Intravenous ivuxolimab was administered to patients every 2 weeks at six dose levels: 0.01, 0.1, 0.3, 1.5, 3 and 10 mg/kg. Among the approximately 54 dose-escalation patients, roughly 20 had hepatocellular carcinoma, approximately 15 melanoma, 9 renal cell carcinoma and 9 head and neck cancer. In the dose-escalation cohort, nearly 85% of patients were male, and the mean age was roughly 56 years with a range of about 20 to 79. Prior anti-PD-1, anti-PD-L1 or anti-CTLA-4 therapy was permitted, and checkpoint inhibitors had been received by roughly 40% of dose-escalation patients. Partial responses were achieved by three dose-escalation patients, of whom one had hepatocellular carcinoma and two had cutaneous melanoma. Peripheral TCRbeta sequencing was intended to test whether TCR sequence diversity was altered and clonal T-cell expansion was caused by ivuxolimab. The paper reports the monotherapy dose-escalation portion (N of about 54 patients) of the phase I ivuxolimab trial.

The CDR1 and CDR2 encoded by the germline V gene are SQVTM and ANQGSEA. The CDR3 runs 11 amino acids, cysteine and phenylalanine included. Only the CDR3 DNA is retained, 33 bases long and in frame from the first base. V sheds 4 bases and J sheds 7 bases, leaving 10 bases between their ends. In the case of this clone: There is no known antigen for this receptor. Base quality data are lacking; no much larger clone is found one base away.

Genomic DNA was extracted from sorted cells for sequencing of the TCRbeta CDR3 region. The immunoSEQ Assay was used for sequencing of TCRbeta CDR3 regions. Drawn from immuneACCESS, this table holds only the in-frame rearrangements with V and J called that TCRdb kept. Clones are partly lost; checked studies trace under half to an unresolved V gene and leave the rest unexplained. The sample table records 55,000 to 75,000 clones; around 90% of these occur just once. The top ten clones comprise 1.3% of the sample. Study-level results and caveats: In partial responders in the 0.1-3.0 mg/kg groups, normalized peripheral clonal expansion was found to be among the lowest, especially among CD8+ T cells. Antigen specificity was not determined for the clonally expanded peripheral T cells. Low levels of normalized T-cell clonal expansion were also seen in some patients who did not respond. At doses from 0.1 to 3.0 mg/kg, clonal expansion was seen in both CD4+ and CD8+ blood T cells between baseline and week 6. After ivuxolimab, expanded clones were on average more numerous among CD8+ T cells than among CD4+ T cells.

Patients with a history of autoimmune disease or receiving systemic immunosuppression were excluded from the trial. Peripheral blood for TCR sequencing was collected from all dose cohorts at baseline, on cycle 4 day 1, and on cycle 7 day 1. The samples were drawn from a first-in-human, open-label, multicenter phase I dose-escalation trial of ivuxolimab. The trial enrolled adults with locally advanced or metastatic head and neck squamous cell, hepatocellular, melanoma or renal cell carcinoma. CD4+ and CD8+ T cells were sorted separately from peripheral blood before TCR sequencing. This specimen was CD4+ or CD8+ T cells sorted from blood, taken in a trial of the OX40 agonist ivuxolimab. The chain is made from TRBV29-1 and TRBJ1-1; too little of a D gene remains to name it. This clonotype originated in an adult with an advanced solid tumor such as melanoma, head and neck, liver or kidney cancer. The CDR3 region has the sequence CSVAFQVEAFF. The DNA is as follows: TGCAGCGTTGCCTTCCAGGTTGAAGCTTTCTTT.